Below are 22 T cell receptor beta chains sequenced from a single sample in a study of T cell clones after liver transplantation (dated by TCRdb to between 2018 and 2021). Library generation was performed with the immunoSEQ multiplex PCR assay. As stored in TCRdb, this immuneACCESS dataset retains in-frame rearrangements with V and J assigned. A fraction of the clones does not appear; measured against another copy, unresolved V genes explain less than half of the discrepancy, and the remainder lacks a known reason. The sample records around 110,000 clones, approximately 90% of which are singletons. The biggest ten clones account for approximately 0.78% of the sample. The sequencing here drew on CD4+ T cells from blood, taken 12 months after liver transplant. These receptors came from a human patient who received a liver transplant. After transplantation, some T cells may belong to the graft donor instead of the recipient.

The rearrangement uses TRBV5-1 and TRBJ2-7, with D possibly matching TRBD1 (5 bases). The CDR3 extends over 14 amino acids. CDR1 is SGHRS and CDR2 is YFSETQ in the germline V gene. Trimming removed 0 bases at V and 2 bases at J, with 9 bases between. The CDR3 is CASSLAGKTYEQYF. In nucleotides, the CDR3 is TGCGCCAGCAGCTTGGCAGGGAAGACCTACGAGCAGTACTTC.

The chain joins TRBV19 to TRBJ1-5, with 7 bases identical to TRBD1. The CDR3 runs 16 residues. Germline-derived CDR1 and CDR2 are LNHDA and SQIVND (reference sequence). V lost 1 base to trimming and J lost 6 bases; unmatched junction nucleotides: 9. The CDR3 region has the DNA TGTGCCAGTAGTATAGCGGGACAGACCACAAGTCAGCCCCAGCATTTT. As protein: CASSIAGQTTSQPQHF.

The CDR3 DNA sequence: TGTGCCAGCAGCCCAAACGAAAATCAGCCCCAGCATTTT. Protein: CASSPNENQPQHF. The rearrangement uses TRBV7-9 and TRBJ1-5; unclear D gene. There are 13 residues in the CDR3. In germline, CDR1 is SEHNR, CDR2 FQNEAQ (reference sequence). Trimming removed 5 bases from V and 4 bases from J, with 9 bases in between.

V is TRBV9 and J is TRBJ2-1; TRBD2 matches 9 bases. Germline CDR1 reads SGDLS; CDR2 reads YYNGEE. The CDR3 is 14 amino acids. The V segment lost 0 bases and the J segment 6 bases; nucleotides outside the gene matches: 1. CDR3 protein: CASSVEGLANEQFF. CDR3 DNA sequence: TGTGCCAGCAGCGTAGAGGGACTAGCCAATGAGCAGTTCTTC.

V is TRBV5-1 and J is TRBJ2-1; TRBD1 matches at 11 bases. Trimming removed 4 bases from V and 8 bases from J; junction bases left unmatched: 8. This CDR3 contains 15 residues. CDR1 is SGHRS and CDR2 is YFSETQ in the germline V gene. The CDR3 loop is CASSPEWTGGDEQFF. The CDR3 DNA reads as TGCGCCAGCAGCCCAGAATGGACAGGGGGCGATGAGCAGTTCTTC.

This rearrangement joins TRBV29-1 to TRBJ2-3, with D tentatively TRBD2 (5 bases). This CDR3 is built from 15 residues. Germline CDR1 reads SQVTM; CDR2 reads ANQGSEA. Trimming took 1 base from V and 1 from J, leaving 12 bases between them. The CDR3 here is CSVEVLAARTDTQYF. The CDR3 DNA is TGCAGCGTTGAAGTCCTAGCTGCCCGCACAGATACGCAGTATTTT.

The rearrangement uses TRBV25-1 and TRBJ2-5; weak D call: TRBD2 (6 bases). Germline V CDR1 and CDR2: MGHDK, SYGVNS. V lost 1 base, J lost 9 bases, and 12 bases lay in between. The CDR3 is 13 amino acids. CDR3 protein: CASSESGGVSQYF. The CDR3 DNA reads as TGTGCCAGCAGTGAATCAGGAGGGGTGTCCCAGTACTTC.

The gene calls are TRBV11-3 and TRBJ2-7, with D perhaps TRBD2 (6 bases). V was clipped by 0 bases and J by 2 bases, with 11 bases between them. CDR1 SGHNT and CDR2 YENEEA come from the germline V gene. The CDR3 has 15 residues. CDR3 coding DNA: TGTGCCAGCAGCTTAGAGGGTAGCGGCACCTACGAGCAGTACTTC. Its protein is CASSLEGSGTYEQYF.

J is TRBJ2-5 and V is TRBV7-8; TRBD2 agrees at 11 bases. Germline CDR1 reads SGHVS; CDR2 reads FQNEAQ. J lost 4 bases, V lost 1 base, and 5 bases had no gene match. The CDR3 totals 16 residues. The CDR3 bases are TGTGCCAGCAGCTTAGAGGGTAGCGGGAGGGGAGAGACCCAGTACTTC. This sequence encodes CASSLEGSGRGETQYF.

This clone was seen once. This chain joins TRBV30 and TRBJ1-3; D not certain. Per germline, CDR1 GTSNPN and CDR2 SVGIG (reference sequence). There are 14 residues in the CDR3. Trimming cost V 0 bases and J 4 bases, with 10 bases left between them. CDR3: CAWSVGNSGNTIYF. CDR3 nucleotide sequence: TGTGCCTGGAGTGTAGGAAATTCAGGAAACACCATATATTTT.

The chain joins TRBV10-2 to TRBJ2-7; 10 bases match TRBD2. The CDR3 extends over 14 amino acids. CDR1 and CDR2 (germline): WSHSY, SAAADI. V trimming: 7 bases; J trimming: 3 bases; junction bases outside the gene matches: 6. This CDR3 reads CASNLAGANYEQYF. CDR3 DNA sequence: TGCGCCAGCAACCTAGCGGGGGCAAACTACGAGCAGTACTTC.

The chain uses TRBV29-1 and TRBJ2-3; TRBD2 is a possible D gene (5 bases). The CDR3 has 12 residues. Germline V lookup: CDR1 SQVTM, CDR2 ANQGSEA. V gave up 8 bases and J gave up 2 bases, with 11 bases separating them. The CDR3 spells CSSTGSTDTQYF. CDR3 in DNA: TGCAGCTCCACGGGGTCCACAGATACGCAGTATTTT.

V usage is TRBV28 and J usage is TRBJ2-7; a possible D gene is TRBD1 (5 bases). CDR1 and CDR2 from the germline V gene are MDHEN and SYDVKM. The CDR3 runs 11 residues. V dropped 5 bases and J dropped 7 bases, with 9 bases sitting between them. In DNA, the CDR3 is TGTGCCAGCAGTCCGCAGGGTGAGCAGTACTTC. Residues: CASSPQGEQYF.

Only a few counts were recorded for this clone. The chain uses TRBV11-3 and TRBJ2-5; D is unresolved. The CDR3 sequence is 12 residues long. Germline CDR1 reads SGHNT; CDR2 reads YENEEA. V was trimmed by 1 base and J by 13 bases, leaving 13 bases between them. The DNA of the CDR3 is TGTGCCAGCAGCTTAGGGGCCCCACCGATGTACTTC. Its protein is CASSLGAPPMYF.

The chain uses TRBV29-1 and TRBJ2-7, with TRBD2 matching 12 bases. Per the germline V gene, CDR1 is SQVTM and CDR2 is ANQGSEA. V lost 7 bases, J lost 4 bases, and 5 bases stayed unmatched. CDR3 length: 13 residues. The CDR3 spells CSANLAGGYEQYF. CDR3 bases: TGCAGCGCCAATCTAGCGGGAGGGTACGAGCAGTACTTC.

CDR3 bases: TGTGCCAGCAGCTTTTGGTTCGTCTACGAGCAGTACTTC. Its translation is CASSFWFVYEQYF. The V and J genes are TRBV11-2 and TRBJ2-7, with no clear D. V lost 3 bases and J 3 bases, leaving 9 bases between the germline ends. The CDR3 is 13 amino acids. The germline CDR1 and CDR2 sequences are SGHAT and FQNNGV.

The chain joins TRBV6-1 to TRBJ2-3; D gene ambiguous. The germline gives CDR1 MNHNS, CDR2 SASEGT. The V end lost 4 bases, the J end lost 2 bases, and 10 bases lay between the germline ends. The CDR3 loop spans 14 amino acids. The CDR3 DNA follows: TGTGCCAGCAGTGTGGTCAGATACACAGATACGCAGTATTTT. It encodes CASSVVRYTDTQYF.

V usage is TRBV5-4 and J usage is TRBJ2-2, with 7 bases aligning to TRBD1. This CDR3 has 15 amino acids. With V trimmed by 2 bases and J by 1 base, 2 bases remained unmatched. Germline V gene lookup returns CDR1 SGHNT and CDR2 YYREEE (reference sequence). The CDR3 sequence is CASSFRTGNTGELFF. The CDR3 bases are TGTGCCAGCAGCTTCCGGACAGGGAACACCGGGGAGCTGTTTTTT.

This clone was seen only once. The gene calls are TRBV7-2 and TRBJ2-7, with 8 bases aligning to TRBD2. This CDR3 region has 15 residues. Germline trimming cut 5 bases from V and 6 bases from J; bases unmatched to any gene: 12. Germline V gene data show CDR1 as SGHTA and CDR2 as FQGNSA. The DNA for the CDR3 is TGTGCCAGCAGCACCGGGGGACTAGGCGGGGTCGAGCAGTACTTC. Amino acids: CASSTGGLGGVEQYF.

This chain connects TRBV11-2 to TRBJ2-7, with 9 nucleotides matching TRBD1. CDR3 size: 15 residues. V was clipped by 1 base and J by 2 bases; unmatched bases: 3. CDR1 SGHAT and CDR2 FQNNGV come from the germline V gene. The CDR3 DNA is TGTGCCAGCAGCTTAGTACAGGGGGCGACCTACGAGCAGTACTTC. Protein sequence: CASSLVQGATYEQYF.

The rearrangement links TRBV9 to TRBJ2-3; 8 bases agree with TRBD2. Germline CDR1 SGDLS, CDR2 YYNGEE. The V gene end was trimmed by 3 bases and the J gene end by 3 bases; junction bases not matched to a gene: 12. This CDR3 has 17 amino acids. CDR3 residues: CASSGAPGTRSTDTQYF. The CDR3 DNA reads TGTGCCAGCAGCGGAGCCCCCGGGACTAGAAGTACAGATACGCAGTATTTT. The whole variable domain, remainder taken from reference TRBV9 and TRBJ2-3, is DSGVTQTPKHLITATGQRVTLRCSPRSGDLSVYWYQQSLDQGLQFLIQYYNGEERAKGNILERFSAQQFPDLHSELNLSSLELGDSALYFCASSGAPGTRSTDTQYFGPGTRLTVL.

This clone was observed a single time. The V call is TRBV4-3, the J call TRBJ2-1, with 7 bases matching TRBD2. The CDR3 is 15 amino acids. Germline-derived CDR1 and CDR2 are LGHNA and YSLEER. V was clipped by 4 bases and J by 8 bases; unmatched bases: 11. CDR3 loop: CASSPSAGVGDEQFF. Written as DNA, the CDR3 is TGCGCCAGCAGCCCAAGCGCGGGAGTGGGCGATGAGCAGTTCTTC.